The 26 T cell receptor beta chains reported below all come from one sample, sequenced in a study of shared clonotypes between healthy human individuals. Clones were read by immunoSEQ multiplex PCR, and TCRdb kept only the in-frame ones, dropping some. Found here are some 1 million clones, about 80% of them singletons; the top ten hold 1.4%. Source material: memory CD4+ T cells sorted from blood. Subset meaning: CD45RA-negative fraction. All receptors derive from a man aged 18 to 35 in good health.

This clone was observed a few times. This sequence joins TRBV6-5 and TRBJ2-1; TRBD2 might be the D (5 bases). Germline V gene lookup returns CDR1 MNHEY and CDR2 SVGAGI. The CDR3 is 13 residues long. Trimming left V 7 bases short and J 0 bases short, with 7 bases between. This chain's CDR3 is CASTRDSYNEQFF. The CDR3 nucleotides are TGTGCCAGCACCCGGGACTCCTACAATGAGCAGTTCTTC.

This chain links TRBV27 with TRBJ2-1; the D is unclear. V lost 3 bases to trimming and J lost 6 bases, with 12 bases between them. This CDR3 region has 14 residues. The V gene's germline CDR1 is MNHEY and CDR2 SMNVEV (reference sequence). In DNA, the CDR3 is TGTGCCAGCAGTTTCCCGGGTTTATCCAATGAGCAGTTCTTC. This gives the protein CASSFPGLSNEQFF.

This clone showed up just once. The V call is TRBV6-6, the J call TRBJ2-2, with 8 bases lining up with TRBD2. CDR1 is MNHNY and CDR2 is SVGAGI in the germline V gene (reference sequence). The CDR3 loop spans 14 amino acids. V lost 6 bases to trimming and J lost 7 bases; unmatched junction nucleotides: 7. The CDR3 protein is CASRTGGEVGELFF. CDR3 sequence (DNA): TGTGCCAGCAGAACGGGGGGGGAGGTCGGGGAGCTGTTTTTT.

The chain couples TRBV19 to TRBJ1-2; TRBD1 aligns across 10 bases. Trimming took 5 bases from V and 0 from J; bases not matched to a gene: 3. This CDR3 has 15 amino acids. CDR1 is LNHDA and CDR2 is SQIVND in the germline V gene (reference sequence). This CDR3 reads CASSSGTGANYGYTF. As DNA, the CDR3 is TGTGCCAGTAGTTCTGGGACAGGGGCTAACTATGGCTACACCTTC. Supplemented by reference TRBV19 and TRBJ1-2, the full variable domain reads DGGITQSPKYLFRKEGQNVTLSCEQNLNHDAMYWYRQDPGQGLRLIYYSQIVNDFQKGDIAEGYSVSREKKESFPLTVTSAQKNPTAFYLCASSSGTGANYGYTFGSGTRLTVV.

This clone was found a few times. V is TRBV2 and J is TRBJ1-2; D ambiguous. This CDR3 is built from 15 residues. V dropped 6 bases and J dropped 6 bases, with 20 bases sitting between them. The germline CDR1 and CDR2 sequences are SNHLY and FYNNEI. For the CDR3, the DNA is TGTGCCAGCAGGAATGGTGTCAGAACCAATGATGGCTACACCTTC. It specifies CASRNGVRTNDGYTF.

This clone has more than one count but fewer than ten. This rearrangement joins TRBV5-1 to TRBJ2-1; 11 bases are a match to TRBD2. The CDR3 length is 18 residues. Losses at the gene ends were 1 base for V and 3 bases for J; bases not matched to a gene: 9. CDR1 SGHRS and CDR2 YFSETQ come from the germline V gene. The CDR3 DNA reads as TGCGCCAGCAGCTTGACGACTAGCGGGATGTCGTTCTACAATGAGCAGTTCTTC. Translating gives CASSLTTSGMSFYNEQFF.

V gene TRBV6-6 combines with J gene TRBJ2-1; TRBD2 matches 13 bases. The CDR3 contains 15 residues. Germline lookup yields CDR1 MNHNY and CDR2 SVGAGI (reference sequence). V lost 6 bases and J lost 8; bases outside the gene matches: 7. CDR3 nucleotides: TGTGCCAGCAGGTCTAGACTAGCGGGAGGCGATGAGCAGTTCTTC. As protein: CASRSRLAGGDEQFF.

The chain employs TRBV6-4 and TRBJ2-2; maybe TRBD1 (6 bases). From germline, CDR1 is MRHNA and CDR2 SNTAGT. This CDR3 contains 14 residues. V dropped 5 bases and J dropped 2 bases, with 9 bases sitting between them. The DNA of the CDR3 is TGTGCCAGCAGTATACAGGGTAACACCGGGGAGCTGTTTTTT. Its protein product is CASSIQGNTGELFF.

This chain joins TRBV6-6 and TRBJ2-2; D gene uncertain. The germline V gene has CDR1 MNHNY and CDR2 SVGAGI (reference sequence). The CDR3 consists of 13 residues. V was pared by 0 bases and J by 7 bases, with 6 bases between. The CDR3 nucleotides are TGTGCCAGCAGTTACTCGAAAGTCGGGGAGCTGTTTTTT. Amino acid sequence: CASSYSKVGELFF.

This chain links TRBV6-5 with TRBJ1-6; maybe TRBD1 (5 bases). Deletions cut 0 bases from V and 6 bases from J, with 9 bases between. Germline lookup yields CDR1 MNHEY and CDR2 SVGAGI. The CDR3 extends over 15 amino acids. For the CDR3, the DNA is TGTGCCAGCAGTTACTCGGGACGGCCTAATTCACCCCTCCACTTT. It encodes CASSYSGRPNSPLHF.

CDR3 in amino acids: CASSLLAGINEQFF. In DNA form, the CDR3 reads TGTGCCAGCAGCCTTCTAGCGGGGATCAATGAGCAGTTCTTC. The gene calls are TRBV13 and TRBJ2-1; 9 positions match TRBD2. This CDR3 is 14 amino acids long. The junction had 5 bases not matched to a gene; V was cut back by 5 bases and J by 6 bases. Per germline, CDR1 PRHDT and CDR2 FYEKMQ (reference sequence).

This clone was found a few times. The CDR3 DNA reads as TGCGCCAGCAGCCAAGATCCGGACTGGTCGGGGTCACCCCTCCACTTT. Its protein product is CASSQDPDWSGSPLHF. The chain combines TRBV4-1 with TRBJ1-6; D is unresolved. This CDR3 has 16 amino acids. Germline CDR1 is MGHRA and CDR2 is YSYEKL. Trimming removed 0 bases at V and 10 bases at J, with 16 bases between.

V and J are TRBV2 and TRBJ2-7, with D uncertain. CDR3 size: 16 residues. Germline assignment: CDR1 SNHLY and CDR2 FYNNEI. V was pared by 4 bases and J by 2 bases, with 18 bases between. CDR3 amino acids: CASSVMGKKPTYEQYF. The CDR3, as DNA: TGTGCCAGCAGTGTAATGGGAAAGAAACCGACCTACGAGCAGTACTTC.

The rearrangement uses TRBV6-6 and TRBJ1-1, with 7 bases matching TRBD1. The junction had 9 bases not matched to a gene; V was cut back by 7 bases and J by 1 base. The CDR3 has 15 residues. Germline lookup yields CDR1 MNHNY and CDR2 SVGAGI (reference sequence). This CDR3 reads CASNDSGQKNTEAFF. The DNA of the CDR3 is TGTGCCAGCAATGACTCGGGACAGAAGAACACTGAAGCTTTCTTT.

The CDR3 protein is CASSLGGTGKTEKLFF. The DNA of the CDR3 is TGCGCCAGCAGCTTGGGTGGGACAGGGAAAACTGAAAAACTGTTTTTT. The V and J genes are TRBV5-1 and TRBJ1-4, with TRBD1 matching over 9 bases. This CDR3 comprises 16 residues. The V and J ends lost 0 bases and 7 bases, in that order; junction bases with no gene match: 7. Germline V gene lookup returns CDR1 SGHRS and CDR2 YFSETQ. Based on the CDR3 plus reference TRBV5-1 and TRBJ1-4, the full variable domain is KAGVTQTPRYLIKTRGQQVTLSCSPISGHRSVSWYQQTPGQGLQFLFEYFSETQRNKGNFPGRFSGRQFSNSRSEMNVSTLELGDSALYLCASSLGGTGKTEKLFFGSGTQLSVL.

This clone was counted a few times. The chain couples TRBV30 to TRBJ2-2; 12 bases map to TRBD2. The germline V gene has CDR1 GTSNPN and CDR2 SVGIG (reference sequence). The ends lost 3 bases at V and 5 bases at J; junction bases unmatched: 1. This CDR3 comprises 14 residues. The CDR3, as DNA: TGTGCCTGGAGCGGACTAGCGGGAACCGGGGAGCTGTTTTTT. It encodes CAWSGLAGTGELFF.

Turning to this clone: Other DNA sequences of this sample code for an identical CDR3. The chain links TRBV6-1 to TRBJ1-3; D remains unclear. From germline, CDR1 is MNHNS and CDR2 SASEGT. V lost 6 bases and J lost 0, with 6 bases in between. This CDR3 region has 13 residues. The CDR3 is CASRAGSGNTIYF. DNA for the CDR3: TGTGCCAGCAGGGCCGGCTCTGGAAACACCATATATTTT.

Concerning this clone: The same CDR3 also results from other DNA sequences found in this sample. The chain has TRBV6-1 and TRBJ2-7; D gene uncertain. CDR3 size: 12 residues. V was pared by 1 base and J by 4 bases, with 5 bases between. Germline CDR1 MNHNS, CDR2 SASEGT. Written as DNA, the CDR3 is TGTGCCAGCAGTGAAGGGGGATACGAGCAGTACTTC. Translating gives CASSEGGYEQYF.

This clone was seen just once. The chain couples TRBV6-5 to TRBJ1-2; 8 nucleotides align to TRBD1. With 5 bases clipped from V and 6 bases from J, the junction kept 11 bases outside the gene matches. The V gene's germline CDR1 is MNHEY and CDR2 SVGAGI. The CDR3 is 15 amino acids. The CDR3 DNA is TGTGCCAGCAGTGTCCGATCCGGGACAGGCGATGGCTACACCTTC. This gives the protein CASSVRSGTGDGYTF.

Worth noting for this clone: A junction end diverges from the germline sequence, so it may reflect a read error. V is TRBV7-9 and J is TRBJ1-2; TRBD1 agrees at 7 bases. Germline V gene sequence: CDR1 SEHNR, CDR2 FQNEAQ (reference sequence). The CDR3 is made up of 13 amino acids. The CDR3 spells CATSGTGADGYTF. CDR3 sequence (DNA): TGTGCCACCAGCGGTACAGGGGCCGATGGCTACACCTTC.

The rearrangement joins TRBV7-9 to TRBJ2-1; D assignment may be TRBD1 or TRBD2 (6 bases each). This CDR3 spans 13 amino acids. Germline V lookup: CDR1 SEHNR, CDR2 FQNEAQ (reference sequence). The V end lost 7 bases, the J end lost 5 bases, and 12 bases lay between the germline ends. CDR3 in DNA: TGTGCCAGCATGCAAAGGGGGGACAATGAGCAGTTCTTC. It specifies CASMQRGDNEQFF.

The chain is built from TRBV2 and TRBJ1-5; a possible D gene is TRBD1 (5 bases). The CDR3 is 14 amino acids. V lost 7 bases and J 5 bases, leaving 15 bases between the germline ends. CDR1 and CDR2 from the germline V gene are SNHLY and FYNNEI. CDR3: CASTPQGGDQPQHF. CDR3 coding DNA: TGTGCCAGCACTCCCCAGGGTGGGGATCAGCCCCAGCATTTT.

The chain links TRBV6-6 to TRBJ2-7; D is perhaps TRBD2 (6 bases). This CDR3 is 14 amino acids long. V shed 4 bases and J shed 3 bases, with 13 bases lying between them. Germline V CDR1 and CDR2: MNHNY, SVGAGI (reference sequence). CDR3 nucleotides: TGTGCCAGCAGTTCCGCGGGGAGCGGCTACGAGCAGTACTTC. Translating it yields CASSSAGSGYEQYF.

The chain couples TRBV6-1 to TRBJ2-1, with a tentative D call TRBD1 (6 bases). Germline loops: CDR1 MNHNS, CDR2 SASEGT. The CDR3 runs 13 residues. Trimming pared 6 bases from V and 6 bases from J, leaving 12 bases between. The CDR3 loop is CASRNRVGNEQFF. Written as DNA, the CDR3 is TGTGCCAGCAGAAACAGGGTAGGCAATGAGCAGTTCTTC.

The genes are TRBV5-1 and TRBJ1-2; the D is unclear. Germline CDR1 reads SGHRS; CDR2 reads YFSETQ. The CDR3 extends over 14 amino acids. V gave up 2 bases and J gave up 8 bases, with 16 bases separating them. CDR3 DNA: TGCGCCAGCAGCTTTGGGGTATTAGGAGGCGGCTACACCTTC. Amino acid sequence: CASSFGVLGGGYTF.

This clone has a handful of counts. This rearrangement joins TRBV10-2 to TRBJ1-1, with D perhaps TRBD1 (6 bases). V lost 6 bases and J lost 1, with 6 bases in between. The CDR3 extends over 12 amino acids. From germline, CDR1 is WSHSY and CDR2 SAAADI. The CDR3: CASRQGNTEAFF. The CDR3 DNA is TGCGCCAGCAGACAGGGGAACACTGAAGCTTTCTTT.